The 9 T cell receptor beta chains presented below share a single source sample, sequenced in a study of blood T cell repertoires in COVID-19. Clones were read by immunoSEQ multiplex PCR, and TCRdb kept only the in-frame ones, dropping some. This table holds over 250,000 clones, roughly nine tenths found once. The source material was PBMCs or T cells enriched from blood (not recorded which). The origin of the receptors is a man in his 60s who had recovered from COVID-19.

The gene calls are TRBV11-2 and TRBJ2-1; TRBD2 might be the D (6 bases). In germline, CDR1 is SGHAT, CDR2 FQNNGV. Trimming removed 3 bases at V and 10 bases at J, with 19 bases between. The CDR3 sequence is 15 residues long. CDR3: CASSLFLGGVGEQFF. CDR3 nucleotides: TGTGCCAGCAGCTTGTTTTTGGGGGGAGTCGGCGAGCAGTTCTTC.

CDR3 protein: CAWSEDRSYGYTF. CDR3 coding DNA: TGTGCCTGGAGTGAGGACAGGTCCTATGGCTACACCTTC. This chain uses TRBV30 with TRBJ1-2; 7 positions agree with TRBD1. Trimming at V came to 1 base and at J to 4 bases, leaving 3 bases not matched to a gene. This CDR3 is 13 amino acids long. Germline V CDR1 and CDR2: GTSNPN, SVGIG (reference sequence).

The J gene is TRBJ1-5, the V gene TRBV5-8; D not certain. The CDR3 has 15 residues. CDR1 and CDR2 (germline): SGHTS, YDEGEE. V lost 0 bases and J 7 bases, leaving 14 bases between the germline ends. CDR3 in DNA: TGTGCCAGCAGCTTGGCTGGAGGGAGTTGGCAGCCCCAGCATTTT. This codes for CASSLAGGSWQPQHF.

This clone appeared once. This chain uses TRBV7-2 with TRBJ1-6; 7 positions agree with TRBD1. V shed 1 base and J 14 bases; nucleotides not matched to a gene: 11. CDR1 is SGHTA, CDR2 FQGNSA, per germline. The CDR3 is 15 residues long. CDR3 sequence (DNA): TGTGCCAGCAGCTTAGTGGAGGGGGCCATCCCATCCCTCCACTTT. This sequence encodes CASSLVEGAIPSLHF.

The chain recombines TRBV4-3 with TRBJ2-1, with 9 bases lining up with TRBD2. The germline V gene encodes CDR1 LGHNA and CDR2 YSLEER. CDR3 size: 18 residues. The ends lost 0 bases at V and 10 bases at J; junction bases unmatched: 16. The CDR3 is CASSQDVAAGGSIREQFF. CDR3 in DNA: TGCGCCAGCAGCCAAGATGTCGCGGCGGGGGGGTCTATCAGGGAGCAGTTCTTC.

To note about this clone: Other DNA sequences from this sample encode an identical CDR3 as well. The J gene is TRBJ2-3, the V gene TRBV9; 9 positions match TRBD2. Trimming at V came to 3 bases and at J to 0 bases, leaving 2 bases not matched to a gene. The CDR3 is 15 amino acids. From germline, CDR1 is SGDLS and CDR2 YYNGEE. The CDR3 nucleotides read TGTGCCAGCAGCGGTAGCGGGAGCAGCACAGATACGCAGTATTTT. Its translation is CASSGSGSSTDTQYF.

V usage is TRBV11-2 and J usage is TRBJ1-1; D gene unclear. CDR3 size: 14 residues. Germline loops: CDR1 SGHAT, CDR2 FQNNGV. Trimming shortened V by 4 bases and J by 0 bases, and 9 bases separated the two germline ends. CDR3 DNA sequence: TGTGCCAGCAGCTCCTTCGGGGTGAACACTGAAGCTTTCTTT. Its translation is CASSSFGVNTEAFF.

This chain uses TRBV15 with TRBJ2-3, with D maybe TRBD1 (5 bases). The germline V gene encodes CDR1 LNHNV and CDR2 YYDKDF (reference sequence). Trimming left V 0 bases short and J 3 bases short, with 10 bases between. The CDR3 is made up of 15 amino acids. CDR3 protein: CATSRDGRATDTQYF. In DNA form, the CDR3 reads TGTGCCACCAGCAGAGATGGCAGGGCGACAGATACGCAGTATTTT.

The chain has TRBV19 and TRBJ1-1, with D unclear. This CDR3 comprises 12 residues. The V end lost 5 bases, the J end lost 1 base, and 5 bases lay between the germline ends. The germline V gene has CDR1 LNHDA and CDR2 SQIVND (reference sequence). CDR3 sequence reads: CASSVRNTEAFF. The CDR3 nucleotides are TGTGCCAGTAGTGTGAGGAACACTGAAGCTTTCTTT.